There are a few counts of the clone carrying this TCR beta chain. Its specificity is not known. The record originates from a study of beta chain features in type 1 diabetes. Trimming removed 3 bases from V and 6 bases from J, with 17 bases in between. The CDR3 has 15 residues. Germline CDR1 and CDR2: MNHEY and SMNVEV (reference sequence). Regarding the study as a whole: A PCR bias possibly favoring shorter templates would apply equally to patients and controls. A moderate, significant TCRB CDR3 shortening appeared in type 1 diabetes across four CD4+ subsets.

Expressed TCRB transcripts were sequenced because the entire RNA isolate underwent reverse transcription. Sequencing was performed with immunoSEQ multiplex PCR; in TCRdb, only in-frame clones are kept and a portion is missing. Counted here are roughly 340,000 clones, less than 15% occurring once; the ten biggest clones make up about 0.016%. Sequences were obtained from naive CD4+ T cells from blood. The origin of this receptor is a young woman with type 1 diabetes. The chain is built from TRBV27 and TRBJ1-1; TRBD1 might be the D (6 bases). CDR3 bases: TGTGCCAGCAGTTTTGGGGGCACCAAAGCGGCTGAAGCTTTCTTT. Translating gives CASSFGGTKAAEAFF.